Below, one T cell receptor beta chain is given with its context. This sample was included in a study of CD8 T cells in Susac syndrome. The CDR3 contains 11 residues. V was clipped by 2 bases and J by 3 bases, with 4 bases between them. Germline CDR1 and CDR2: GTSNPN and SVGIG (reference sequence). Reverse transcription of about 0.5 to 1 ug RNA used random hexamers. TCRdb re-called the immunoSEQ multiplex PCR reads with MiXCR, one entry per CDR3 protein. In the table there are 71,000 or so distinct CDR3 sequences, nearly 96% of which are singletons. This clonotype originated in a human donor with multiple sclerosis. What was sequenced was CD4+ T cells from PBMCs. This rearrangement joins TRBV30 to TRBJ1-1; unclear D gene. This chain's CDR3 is CAWSLDTEAFF. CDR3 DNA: TGTGCCTGGAGTTTGGACACTGAAGCTTTCTTT.